The TCR beta chain described here comes from a study of blood T cell repertoires in COVID-19. Study overall: PBMCs, B-cell-depleted T cells, or T cells provided the cDNA or gDNA that made up the material.

Followed longitudinally, the Seattle patients had been enrolled during active infection. The CDR3 runs to 15 residues. Trimming stripped 4 bases from V and 5 bases from J, with 15 bases between. The germline CDR1 and CDR2 sequences are LNHDA and SQIVND (reference sequence). In the original processing: Estimated nucleated cell counts came from reference gene primer amplification. TCRdb keeps only in-frame clones here, not all; method: immunoSEQ multiplex PCR. V and J calls plus clone size are reproduced from that table; the DNA served to infer D and trimming. The data show approximately 320,000 clones, around nine tenths seen once.

J is TRBJ1-5 and V is TRBV19; perhaps TRBD1 as D (5 bases). Sample: peripheral blood. The sequence was obtained from a woman aged 25 to 39 with COVID-19, enrolled during active disease. In DNA, the CDR3 is TGTGCCAGTAGTAGAACGGGGGGAATCGATCAGCCCCAGCATTTT. This codes for CASSRTGGIDQPQHF.